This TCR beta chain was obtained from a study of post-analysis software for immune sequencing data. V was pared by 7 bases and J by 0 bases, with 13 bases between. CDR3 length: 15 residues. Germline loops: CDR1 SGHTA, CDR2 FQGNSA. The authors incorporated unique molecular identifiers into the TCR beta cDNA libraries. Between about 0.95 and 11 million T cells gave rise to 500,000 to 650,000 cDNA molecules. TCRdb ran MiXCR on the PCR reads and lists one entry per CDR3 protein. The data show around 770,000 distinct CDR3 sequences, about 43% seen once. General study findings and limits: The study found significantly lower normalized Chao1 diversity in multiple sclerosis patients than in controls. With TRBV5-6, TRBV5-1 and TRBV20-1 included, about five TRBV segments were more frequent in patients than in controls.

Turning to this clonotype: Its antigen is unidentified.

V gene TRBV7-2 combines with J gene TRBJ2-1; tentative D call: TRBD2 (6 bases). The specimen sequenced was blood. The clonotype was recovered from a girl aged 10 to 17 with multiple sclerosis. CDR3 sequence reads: CASKAGGSSYNEQFF. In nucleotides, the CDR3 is TGTGCCAGCAAAGCGGGTGGGAGCTCCTACAATGAGCAGTTCTTC.